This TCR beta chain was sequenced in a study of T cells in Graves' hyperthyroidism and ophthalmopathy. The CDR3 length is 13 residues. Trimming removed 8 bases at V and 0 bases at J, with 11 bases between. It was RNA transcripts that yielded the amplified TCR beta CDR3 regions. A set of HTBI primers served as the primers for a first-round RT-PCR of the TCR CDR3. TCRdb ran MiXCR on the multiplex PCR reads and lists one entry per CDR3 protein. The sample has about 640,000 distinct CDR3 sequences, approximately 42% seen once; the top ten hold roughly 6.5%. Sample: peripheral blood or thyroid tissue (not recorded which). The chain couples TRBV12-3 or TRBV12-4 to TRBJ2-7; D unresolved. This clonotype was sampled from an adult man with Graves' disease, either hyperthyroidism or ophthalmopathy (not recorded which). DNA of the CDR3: TGTGCCAGCTGTCCTGGCCTCTCCTACGAGCAGTACTTC. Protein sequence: CASCPGLSYEQYF.